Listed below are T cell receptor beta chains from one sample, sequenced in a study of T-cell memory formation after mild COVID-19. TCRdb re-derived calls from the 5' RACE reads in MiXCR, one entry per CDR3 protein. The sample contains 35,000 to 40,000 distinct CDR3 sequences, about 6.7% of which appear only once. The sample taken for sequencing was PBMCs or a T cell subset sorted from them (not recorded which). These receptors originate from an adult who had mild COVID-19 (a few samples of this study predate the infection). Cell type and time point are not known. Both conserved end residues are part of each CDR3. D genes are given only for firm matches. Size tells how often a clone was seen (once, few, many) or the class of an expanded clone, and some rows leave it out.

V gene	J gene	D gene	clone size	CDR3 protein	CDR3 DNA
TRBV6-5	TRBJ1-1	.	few	CASSYVAGARGTEAFF	TGTGCCAGCAGTTACGTGGCAGGGGCACGGGGCACTGAAGCTTTCTTT
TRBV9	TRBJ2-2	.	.	CASSVESGYTGELFF	TGTGCCAGCAGCGTAGAATCTGGGTACACCGGGGAGCTGTTTTTT
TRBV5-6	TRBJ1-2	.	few	CASSHRGASVVYGYTF	TGTGCCAGCAGCCATCGGGGGGCGTCGGTTGTCTATGGCTACACCTTC
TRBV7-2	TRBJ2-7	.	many	CASSLTPQGTTYEQYF	TGTGCCAGCAGCTTAACGCCCCAGGGGACGACCTACGAGCAGTACTTC
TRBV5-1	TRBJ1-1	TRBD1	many	CASSLAGGGTEAFF	TGCGCCAGCAGCTTGGCAGGGGGTGGCACTGAAGCTTTCTTT
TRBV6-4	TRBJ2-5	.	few	CASSDRVEETQYF	TGTGCCAGCAGTGACAGGGTGGAGGAGACCCAGTACTTC
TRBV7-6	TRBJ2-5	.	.	CASSPGTRQIQETQYF	TGTGCCAGCAGCCCCGGGACCAGGCAAATCCAAGAGACCCAGTACTTC
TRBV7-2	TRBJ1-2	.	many	CASSLDPGRAGDSGYTF	TGTGCCAGCAGCTTAGACCCGGGGAGGGCTGGGGATAGTGGCTACACCTTC
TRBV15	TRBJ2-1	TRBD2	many	CATSSSSGRPQFF	TGTGCCACCAGCAGTTCTAGCGGGAGACCCCAGTTCTTC
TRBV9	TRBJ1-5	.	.	CASSVGTLSNQPQHF	TGTGCCAGCAGCGTAGGTACCCTTAGCAATCAGCCCCAGCATTTT
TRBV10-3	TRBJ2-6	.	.	CAIRGDLSGANVLTF	TGTGCCATCAGGGGTGACCTCTCTGGGGCCAACGTCCTGACTTTC
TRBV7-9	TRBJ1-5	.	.	CASSLDTGSNQPQHF	TGTGCCAGCAGCCTGGACACAGGTAGCAATCAGCCCCAGCATTTT
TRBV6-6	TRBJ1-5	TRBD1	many	CASRSGQGGLNQPQHF	TGTGCCAGCAGATCCGGACAGGGGGGACTCAATCAGCCCCAGCATTTT
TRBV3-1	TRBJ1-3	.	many	CASSPPLGTIYF	TGTGCCAGCAGCCCCCCTTTGGGCACCATATATTTT
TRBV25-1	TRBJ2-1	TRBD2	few	CASSESGGKDNEQFF	TGTGCCAGCAGTGAAAGCGGGGGGAAGGACAATGAGCAGTTCTTC
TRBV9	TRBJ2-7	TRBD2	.	CASSPGTSGYEQYF	TGTGCCAGCAGCCCAGGGACTAGCGGGTACGAGCAGTACTTC
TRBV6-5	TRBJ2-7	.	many	CASREGGQGIHEQYF	TGTGCCAGCAGGGAAGGCGGGCAGGGCATCCACGAGCAGTACTTC
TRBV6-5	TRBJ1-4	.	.	CASSSRGRKLFF	TGTGCCAGCAGTTCTCGGGGACGAAAACTGTTTTTT
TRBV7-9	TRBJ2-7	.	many	CASSFSFTYEQYF	TGTGCCAGCAGCTTTAGCTTTACCTACGAGCAGTACTTC
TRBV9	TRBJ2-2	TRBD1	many	CASSVDYWTGSTGELFF	TGTGCCAGCAGCGTAGATTACTGGACAGGGTCCACCGGGGAGCTGTTTTTT
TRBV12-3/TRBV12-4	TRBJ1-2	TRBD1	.	CASSRETAGTGFF	TGTGCCAGCAGTCGTGAAACCGCCGGGACAGGCTTCTTC
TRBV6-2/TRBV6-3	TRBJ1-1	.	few	CASSYGGPSYTEAFF	TGTGCCAGCAGTTACGGGGGCCCTAGCTACACTGAAGCTTTCTTT
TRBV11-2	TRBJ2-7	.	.	CASSLERGTYEQYF	TGTGCCAGCAGCTTAGAAAGGGGGACCTACGAGCAGTACTTC
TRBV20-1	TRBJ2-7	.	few	CSARGAVYEQYF	TGCAGTGCTAGAGGGGCGGTCTACGAGCAGTACTTC
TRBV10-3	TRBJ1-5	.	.	CAISVDNQPQHF	TGTGCCATCAGTGTGGACAATCAGCCCCAGCATTTT
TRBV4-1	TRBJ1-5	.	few	CASSQEGPSYSNQPQHF	TGCGCCAGCAGCCAAGAAGGGCCAAGTTATAGCAATCAGCCCCAGCATTTT